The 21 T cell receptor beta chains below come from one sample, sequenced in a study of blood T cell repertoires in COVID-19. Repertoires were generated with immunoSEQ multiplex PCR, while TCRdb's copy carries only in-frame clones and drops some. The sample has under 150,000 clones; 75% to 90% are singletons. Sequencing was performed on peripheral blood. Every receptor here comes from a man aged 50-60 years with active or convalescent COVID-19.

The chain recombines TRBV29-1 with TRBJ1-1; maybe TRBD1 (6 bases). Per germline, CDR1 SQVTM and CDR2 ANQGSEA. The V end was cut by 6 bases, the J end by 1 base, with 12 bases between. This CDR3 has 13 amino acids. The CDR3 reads CSVRKGGNTEAFF. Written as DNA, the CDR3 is TGCAGCGTACGAAAAGGGGGGAACACTGAAGCTTTCTTT.

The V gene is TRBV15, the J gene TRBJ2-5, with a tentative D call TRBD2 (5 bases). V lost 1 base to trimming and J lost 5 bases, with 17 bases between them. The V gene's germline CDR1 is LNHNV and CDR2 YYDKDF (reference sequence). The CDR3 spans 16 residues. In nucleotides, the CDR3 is TGTGCCACCAGCAGAGGGGCATACGTGAGGAGGGAGACCCAGTACTTC. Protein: CATSRGAYVRRETQYF.

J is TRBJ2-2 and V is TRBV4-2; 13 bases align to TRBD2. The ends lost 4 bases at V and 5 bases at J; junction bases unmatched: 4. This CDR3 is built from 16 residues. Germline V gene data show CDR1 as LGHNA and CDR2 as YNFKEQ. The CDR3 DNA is TGTGCCAGCAGCCCCTGGACTAGCGGGAGTACCGGGGAGCTGTTTTTT. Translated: CASSPWTSGSTGELFF.

This CDR3 is CASSPMRGSSYEQYF. Written as DNA, the CDR3 is TGTGCCAGCTCACCGATGAGGGGGAGCTCCTACGAGCAGTACTTC. V usage is TRBV18 and J usage is TRBJ2-7, with TRBD1 as a possible D gene (6 bases). The germline V gene encodes CDR1 KGHSH and CDR2 LQKENI. V was clipped by 3 bases and J by 0 bases, with 12 bases between them. The CDR3 covers 15 residues. Combining the CDR3 with reference TRBV18 and TRBJ2-7 gives the whole variable domain NAGVMQNPRHLVRRRGQEARLRCSPMKGHSHVYWYRQLPEEGLKFMVYLQKENIIDESGMPKERFSAEFPKEGPSILRIQQVVRGDSAAYFCASSPMRGSSYEQYFGPGTRLTVT.

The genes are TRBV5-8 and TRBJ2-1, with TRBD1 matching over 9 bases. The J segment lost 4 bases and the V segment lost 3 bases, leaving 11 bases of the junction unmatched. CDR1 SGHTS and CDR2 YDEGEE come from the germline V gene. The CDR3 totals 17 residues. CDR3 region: CASSWTGVGLGYNEQFF. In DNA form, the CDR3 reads TGTGCCAGCAGCTGGACAGGGGTAGGACTCGGATACAATGAGCAGTTCTTC.

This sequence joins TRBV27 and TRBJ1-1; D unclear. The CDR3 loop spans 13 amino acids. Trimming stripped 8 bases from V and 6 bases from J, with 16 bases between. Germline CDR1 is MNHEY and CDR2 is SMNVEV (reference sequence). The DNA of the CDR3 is TGTGCCAGCGGCCCCCTCGGGAGCGCTGAAGCTTTCTTT. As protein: CASGPLGSAEAFF.

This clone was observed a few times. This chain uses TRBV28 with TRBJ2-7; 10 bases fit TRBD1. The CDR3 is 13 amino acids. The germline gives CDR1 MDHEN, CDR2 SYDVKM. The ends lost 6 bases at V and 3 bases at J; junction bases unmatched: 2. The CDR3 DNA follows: TGTGCCAGCAGGAGGGACAGGGGCTACGAGCAGTACTTC. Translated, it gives CASRRDRGYEQYF.

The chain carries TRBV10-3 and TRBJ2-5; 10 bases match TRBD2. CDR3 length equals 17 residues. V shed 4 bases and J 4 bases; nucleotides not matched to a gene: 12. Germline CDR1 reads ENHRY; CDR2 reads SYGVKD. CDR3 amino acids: CAISGSTKAGGRETQYF. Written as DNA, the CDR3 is TGTGCCATCAGTGGATCAACAAAAGCGGGGGGGCGAGAGACCCAGTACTTC.

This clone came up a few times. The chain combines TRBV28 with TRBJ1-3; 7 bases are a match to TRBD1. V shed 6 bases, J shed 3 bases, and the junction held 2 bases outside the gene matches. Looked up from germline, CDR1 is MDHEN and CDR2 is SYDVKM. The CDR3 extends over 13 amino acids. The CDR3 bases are TGTGCCAGCAGAGGACAGGTTGGAAACACCATATATTTT. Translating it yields CASRGQVGNTIYF. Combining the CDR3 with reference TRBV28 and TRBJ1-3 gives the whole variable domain DVKVTQSSRYLVKRTGEKVFLECVQDMDHENMFWYRQDPGLGLRLIYFSYDVKMKEKGDIPEGYSVSREKKERFSLILESASTNQTSMYLCASRGQVGNTIYFGEGSWLTVV.

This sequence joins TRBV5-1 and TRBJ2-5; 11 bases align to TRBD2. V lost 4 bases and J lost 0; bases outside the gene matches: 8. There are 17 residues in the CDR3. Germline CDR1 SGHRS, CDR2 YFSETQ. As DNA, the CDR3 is TGCGCCAGCAGCCCGGGACTAGCGGTTTGGCACCAAGAGACCCAGTACTTC. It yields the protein CASSPGLAVWHQETQYF.

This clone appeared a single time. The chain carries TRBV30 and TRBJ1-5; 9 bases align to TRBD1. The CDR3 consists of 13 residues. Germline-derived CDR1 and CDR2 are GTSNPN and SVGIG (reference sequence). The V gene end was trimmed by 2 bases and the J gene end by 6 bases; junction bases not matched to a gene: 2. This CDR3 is CAWSYRGRQPQHF. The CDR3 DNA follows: TGTGCCTGGAGTTACAGGGGGCGTCAGCCCCAGCATTTT.

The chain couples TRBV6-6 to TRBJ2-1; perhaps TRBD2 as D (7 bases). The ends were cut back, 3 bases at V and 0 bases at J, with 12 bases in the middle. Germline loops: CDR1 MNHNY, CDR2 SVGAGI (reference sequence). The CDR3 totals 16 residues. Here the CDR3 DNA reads TGTGCCAGCAGTTATAATGCGGGGGCCTCCTACAATGAGCAGTTCTTC. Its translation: CASSYNAGASYNEQFF.

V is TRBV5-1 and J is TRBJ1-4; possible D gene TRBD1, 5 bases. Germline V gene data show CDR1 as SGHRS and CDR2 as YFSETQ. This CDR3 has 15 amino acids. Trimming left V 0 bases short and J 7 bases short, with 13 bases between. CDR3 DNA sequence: TGCGCCAGCAGCTTGGCCCCATCTCAGGGTGAAAAACTGTTTTTT. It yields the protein CASSLAPSQGEKLFF.

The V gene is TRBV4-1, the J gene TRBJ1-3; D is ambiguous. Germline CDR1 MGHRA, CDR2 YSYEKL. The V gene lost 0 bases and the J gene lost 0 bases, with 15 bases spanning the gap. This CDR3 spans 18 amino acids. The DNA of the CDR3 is TGCGCCAGCAGCCAAGACCCCGGATCCTGGAGCTCTGGAAACACCATATATTTT. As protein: CASSQDPGSWSSGNTIYF.

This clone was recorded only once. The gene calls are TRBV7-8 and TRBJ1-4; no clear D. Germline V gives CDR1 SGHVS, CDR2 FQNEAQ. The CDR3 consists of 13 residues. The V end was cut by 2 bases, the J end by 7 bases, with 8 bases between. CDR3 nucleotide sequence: TGTGCCAGCAGCTTAATCACATTTGAAAAACTGTTTTTT. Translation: CASSLITFEKLFF. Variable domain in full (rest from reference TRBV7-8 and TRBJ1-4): GAGVSQSPRYKVAKRGQDVALRCDPISGHVSLFWYQQALGQGPEFLTYFQNEAQLDKSGLPSDRFFAERPEGSVSTLKIQRTQQEDSAVYLCASSLITFEKLFFGSGTQLSVL.

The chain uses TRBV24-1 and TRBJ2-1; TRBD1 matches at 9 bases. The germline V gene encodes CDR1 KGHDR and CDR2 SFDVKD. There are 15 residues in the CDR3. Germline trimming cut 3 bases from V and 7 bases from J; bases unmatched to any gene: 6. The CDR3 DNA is TGTGCCACCAGTGATCCACTCGGGACAGGGAATGAGCAGTTCTTC. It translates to CATSDPLGTGNEQFF.

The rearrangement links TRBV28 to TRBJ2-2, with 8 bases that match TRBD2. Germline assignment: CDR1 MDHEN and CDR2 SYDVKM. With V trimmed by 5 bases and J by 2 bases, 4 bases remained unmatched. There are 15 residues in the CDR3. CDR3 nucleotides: TGTGCCAGCAGTACTAGCGGCCATAACACCGGGGAGCTGTTTTTT. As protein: CASSTSGHNTGELFF.

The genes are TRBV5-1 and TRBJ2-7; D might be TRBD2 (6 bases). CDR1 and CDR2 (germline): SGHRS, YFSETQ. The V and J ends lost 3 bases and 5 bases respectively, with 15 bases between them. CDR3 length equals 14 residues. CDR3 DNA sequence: TGCGCCAGCAGCTCGGCGGGGACGAAACACGAGCAGTACTTC. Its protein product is CASSSAGTKHEQYF.

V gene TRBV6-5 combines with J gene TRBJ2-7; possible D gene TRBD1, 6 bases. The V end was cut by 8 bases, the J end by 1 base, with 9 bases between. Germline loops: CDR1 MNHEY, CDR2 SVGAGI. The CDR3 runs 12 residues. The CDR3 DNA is TGTGCCAGCCAGGGGTTATCCTACGAGCAGTACTTC. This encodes CASQGLSYEQYF.

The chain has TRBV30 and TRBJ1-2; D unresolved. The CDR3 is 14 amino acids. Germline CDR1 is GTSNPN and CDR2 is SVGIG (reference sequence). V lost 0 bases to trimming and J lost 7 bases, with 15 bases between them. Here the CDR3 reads CAWSVLVGPSGYTF. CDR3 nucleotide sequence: TGTGCCTGGAGTGTACTTGTCGGTCCTTCTGGCTACACCTTC.

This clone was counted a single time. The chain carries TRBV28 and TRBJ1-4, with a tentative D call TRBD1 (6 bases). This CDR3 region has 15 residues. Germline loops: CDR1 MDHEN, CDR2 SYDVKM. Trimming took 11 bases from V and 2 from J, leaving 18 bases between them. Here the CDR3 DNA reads TGTGCCGATTCAGGGGAAGGTATGACTAATGAAAAACTGTTTTTT. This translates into CADSGEGMTNEKLFF.